The 16 T cell receptor beta chains below come from one sample, sequenced in a study of blood T cell repertoires in COVID-19. The repertoire was sequenced with immunoSEQ multiplex PCR; TCRdb's copy has only in-frame clones and lacks some. The sample shows around 100,000 clones, about 89% of them seen only once. Source material: peripheral blood. The receptors shown here come from a human donor with active COVID-19. The donor label of this sample is uncertain.

V is TRBV6-2 or TRBV6-3 and J is TRBJ2-1; 10 bases match TRBD2. The germline V gene encodes CDR1 MNHEY and CDR2 SVGEGT. There are 17 residues in the CDR3. The V gene end was trimmed by 2 bases and the J gene end by 2 bases; junction bases not matched to a gene: 6. The CDR3 DNA sequence: TGTGCCAGCAGTTACGACTCTAGCGGGGGAACCTACAATGAGCAGTTCTTC. Its protein is CASSYDSSGGTYNEQFF.

V usage is TRBV7-2 and J usage is TRBJ2-2; TRBD2 might be the D (6 bases). Germline V CDR1 and CDR2: SGHTA, FQGNSA. The CDR3 length is 15 residues. V was pared by 2 bases and J by 3 bases, with 10 bases between. The chain's CDR3 is CASSLIGGDTGELFF. For the CDR3, the DNA is TGTGCCAGCAGCTTAATCGGCGGGGACACCGGGGAGCTGTTTTTT. Full variable domain (missing parts from reference TRBV7-2 and TRBJ2-2): GAGVSQSPSNKVTEKGKDVELRCDPISGHTALYWYRQSLGQGLEFLIYFQGNSAPDKSGLPSDRFSAERTGGSVSTLTIQRTQQEDSAVYLCASSLIGGDTGELFFGEGSRLTVL.

The chain is built from TRBV18 and TRBJ2-1; 7 bases line up with TRBD1. CDR1 is KGHSH and CDR2 is LQKENI in the germline V gene. V was clipped by 3 bases and J by 5 bases; unmatched bases: 4. The CDR3 totals 14 residues. CDR3: CASSPRGQDNEQFF. The CDR3, as DNA: TGTGCCAGCTCACCCAGAGGACAGGACAATGAGCAGTTCTTC. The full variable domain, completed using reference TRBV18 and TRBJ2-1, is NAGVMQNPRHLVRRRGQEARLRCSPMKGHSHVYWYRQLPEEGLKFMVYLQKENIIDESGMPKERFSAEFPKEGPSILRIQQVVRGDSAAYFCASSPRGQDNEQFFGPGTRLTVL.

The genes are TRBV10-3 and TRBJ2-3; 7 bases line up with TRBD2. V lost 11 bases and J lost 7; bases outside the gene matches: 15. CDR1 is ENHRY and CDR2 is SYGVKD in the germline V gene. The CDR3 runs 14 residues. The CDR3: CAVGTTDPGNTQYF. The CDR3 DNA follows: TGTGCCGTAGGGACTACCGATCCAGGCAATACGCAGTATTTT.

V and J are TRBV3-1 (or the pseudogene TRBV3-2) and TRBJ1-2; 8 bases fit TRBD1. The CDR3 is 15 amino acids. Germline V CDR1 and CDR2: LGHDT, YNNKEL (reference sequence). The junction had 2 bases not matched to a gene; V was cut back by 2 bases and J by 0 bases. The CDR3 coding sequence is TGTGCCAGCAGCCAACCGACAGGGGCTAACTATGGCTACACCTTC. Translation: CASSQPTGANYGYTF.

This clone was found once. The chain employs TRBV3-1 (or the pseudogene TRBV3-2) and TRBJ2-7, with D possibly TRBD2 on 5 matching bases. This CDR3 region has 15 residues. The germline V gene encodes CDR1 LGHDT and CDR2 YNNKEL (reference sequence). Between the trimmed V and J ends, which lost 5 bases and 2 bases, there was a span of 16 bases. Here the CDR3 DNA reads TGTGCCAGCAGCATCGACTTGATCGGGGCCTACGAGCAGTACTTC. This translates into CASSIDLIGAYEQYF.

This rearrangement joins TRBV27 to TRBJ1-1; 7 nucleotides agree with TRBD1. CDR1 MNHEY and CDR2 SMNVEV come from the germline V gene (reference sequence). J gave up 6 bases and V 5 bases, and 9 bases lay outside the gene matches. The length of the CDR3 is 14 residues. CDR3 sequence (DNA): TGTGCCAGCAGTCCACTATCCACAGGGGCTGAAGCTTTCTTT. Amino acids: CASSPLSTGAEAFF.

The V gene is TRBV13, the J gene TRBJ1-3; 8 positions match TRBD1. V dropped 3 bases and J dropped 2; count of bases not matched to a gene: 9. CDR3 length: 17 amino acids. From germline, CDR1 is PRHDT and CDR2 FYEKMQ (reference sequence). The CDR3, as DNA: TGTGCCAGCAGCTTGGACAGGGCGAAGGCCCCTGGAAACACCATATATTTT. Translation: CASSLDRAKAPGNTIYF. The entire variable domain, with the rest obtained from reference TRBV13 and TRBJ1-3, is as follows: AAGVIQSPRHLIKEKRETATLKCYPIPRHDTVYWYQQGPGQDPQFLISFYEKMQSDKGSIPDRFSAQQFSDYHSELNMSSLELGDSALYFCASSLDRAKAPGNTIYFGEGSWLTVV.

The chain uses TRBV6-6 and TRBJ1-1, with D uncertain. From germline, CDR1 is MNHNY and CDR2 SVGAGI (reference sequence). V was clipped by 2 bases and J by 0 bases, with 7 bases between them. The CDR3 is 14 amino acids. The CDR3 coding sequence is TGTGCCAGCAGTTACGGGCAGATGAACACTGAAGCTTTCTTT. It specifies CASSYGQMNTEAFF.

V and J are TRBV12-3 or TRBV12-4 and TRBJ1-2; D gene unclear. V dropped 3 bases and J dropped 8 bases, with 10 bases sitting between them. The CDR3 sequence is 12 residues long. CDR3 sequence: CASSLREVGYTF. Written as DNA, the CDR3 is TGTGCCAGCAGTTTGAGGGAGGTGGGCTACACCTTC.

Here the CDR3 DNA reads TGTGCCAGCAGTCCTGACACTGGCGAAGAGACCCAGTACTTC. Encoded protein: CASSPDTGEETQYF. The chain combines TRBV28 with TRBJ2-5; D is undetermined. V lost 5 bases, J lost 3 bases, and 13 bases lay in between. This CDR3 has 14 residues. Germline CDR1 is MDHEN and CDR2 is SYDVKM.

This clone has just one count. The chain is built from TRBV28 and TRBJ1-4; D ambiguous. The CDR3 runs 15 residues. Germline assignment: CDR1 MDHEN and CDR2 SYDVKM. Trimming stripped 5 bases from V and 7 bases from J, with 17 bases between. CDR3 in amino acids: CASSAPGISSEKLFF. The CDR3, as DNA: TGTGCCAGCAGTGCCCCGGGGATTTCCTCTGAAAAACTGTTTTTT. The entire variable domain, with the rest obtained from reference TRBV28 and TRBJ1-4, is as follows: DVKVTQSSRYLVKRTGEKVFLECVQDMDHENMFWYRQDPGLGLRLIYFSYDVKMKEKGDIPEGYSVSREKKERFSLILESASTNQTSMYLCASSAPGISSEKLFFGSGTQLSVL.

The CDR3 sequence: CASSVRTGGGYNEQFF. CDR3 coding DNA: TGTGCCAGCAGCGTGAGGACAGGGGGAGGCTACAATGAGCAGTTCTTC. V and J are TRBV9 and TRBJ2-1, with 10 bases matching TRBD1. CDR1 SGDLS and CDR2 YYNGEE come from the germline V gene. The CDR3 covers 16 residues. V was pared by 2 bases and J by 3 bases, with 5 bases of the junction left unmatched.

This chain uses TRBV9 with TRBJ1-2, with TRBD1 matching over 8 bases. V lost 0 bases and J lost 6; bases outside the gene matches: 7. The CDR3 extends over 15 amino acids. CDR1 is SGDLS, CDR2 YYNGEE, per germline. Here the CDR3 DNA reads TGTGCCAGCAGCGTAGTTCAGGGGGCGCGGGATGGCTACACCTTC. This gives the protein CASSVVQGARDGYTF.

The chain uses TRBV6-5 and TRBJ1-1; 8 nucleotides align to TRBD1. This CDR3 region has 13 residues. The V and J ends lost 7 bases and 7 bases, in that order; junction bases with no gene match: 8. Per germline, CDR1 MNHEY and CDR2 SVGAGI. For the CDR3, the DNA is TGTGCCAGCACCGTAACAGGGGGAGGTGAAGCTTTCTTT. Translating it yields CASTVTGGGEAFF.

The chain is built from TRBV18 and TRBJ2-3; 9 bases agree with TRBD1. The germline V gene encodes CDR1 KGHSH and CDR2 LQKENI. V lost 4 bases, J lost 0 bases, and 5 bases stayed unmatched. The CDR3 consists of 16 residues. The CDR3 spells CASSLFGTGSTDTQYF. Here the CDR3 DNA reads TGTGCCAGCTCACTCTTCGGGACAGGGAGCACAGATACGCAGTATTTT.